This record concerns one T cell receptor (beta chain) sequence. V gave up 4 bases and J gave up 2 bases; unmatched junction bases: 10. The CDR3 sequence is 16 residues long. Germline CDR1 reads SGHRS; CDR2 reads YFSETQ. The source of the sample is a study of shared clonotypes between healthy human individuals. Looking at the study overall: Each donor contributed plates that comprised three CD4 naive, three CD4 memory, two CD8 naive and one CD8 memory.

Sorted-subset replicate PCRs used about 0.2 ug DNA, about 30,000 T cell genomes. Measured with immunoSEQ multiplex PCR; TCRdb has only the in-frame clones, and not every one. The sample yields almost 750,000 clones, 72% seen once. Specimen: memory CD4+ T cells sorted from blood. Described subset: CD45RA-negative fraction. This receptor was identified in a woman between 25 and 40 years old in good health. The chain carries TRBV5-1 and TRBJ2-7; 9 nucleotides match TRBD2. The CDR3 region has the DNA TGCGCCAGCAGCATATCGCTAGCGGGGACTACCTACGAGCAGTACTTC. Translation: CASSISLAGTTYEQYF. Based on the CDR3 plus reference TRBV5-1 and TRBJ2-7, the full variable domain is KAGVTQTPRYLIKTRGQQVTLSCSPISGHRSVSWYQQTPGQGLQFLFEYFSETQRNKGNFPGRFSGRQFSNSRSEMNVSTLELGDSALYLCASSISLAGTTYEQYFGPGTRLTVT.